This T cell receptor beta chain was recorded in a study of OX40 agonist ivuxolimab in advanced cancers. Study summary: Patients received ivuxolimab, an intravenous treatment, every 2 weeks at 0.01 to 10 mg/kg.

Trimming removed 8 bases from V and 4 bases from J, with 15 bases in between. The CDR3 is made up of 15 amino acids. CDR1 MNHNY and CDR2 SVGAGI come from the germline V gene (reference sequence). Notes on the study in general: Within 6 weeks, CD4+ and CD8+ blood T cells expanded clonally at 0.1 to 3.0 mg/kg.

Here immunoSEQ multiplex PCR was the method, and the copy in TCRdb shows in-frame clones only, minus some. The sample lists around 61,000 clones; approximately 92% were seen once. Comment on this clone: The target antigen is unknown.

This receptor was obtained from an adult with an advanced solid tumor such as melanoma, head and neck, liver or kidney cancer. The chain carries TRBV6-6 and TRBJ1-6, with D unresolved. The sample here was CD4+ or CD8+ T cells sorted from blood, taken in a trial of the OX40 agonist ivuxolimab. The CDR3, as DNA: TGTGCCAGCCTAGTTCCACTGATTTATAATTCACCCCTCCACTTT. Translated: CASLVPLIYNSPLHF.